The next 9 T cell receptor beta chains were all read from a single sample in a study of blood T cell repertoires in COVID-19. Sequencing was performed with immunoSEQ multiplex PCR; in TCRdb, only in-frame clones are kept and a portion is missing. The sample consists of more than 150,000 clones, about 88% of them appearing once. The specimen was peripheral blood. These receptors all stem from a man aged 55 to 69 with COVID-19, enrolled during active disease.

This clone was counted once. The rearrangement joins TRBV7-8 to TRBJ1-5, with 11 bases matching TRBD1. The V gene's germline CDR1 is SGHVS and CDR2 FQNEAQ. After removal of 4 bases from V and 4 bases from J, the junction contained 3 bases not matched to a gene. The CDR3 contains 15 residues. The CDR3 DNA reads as TGTGCCAGCAGCTCCGGGACAGGGGGGAATCAGCCCCAGCATTTT. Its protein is CASSSGTGGNQPQHF.

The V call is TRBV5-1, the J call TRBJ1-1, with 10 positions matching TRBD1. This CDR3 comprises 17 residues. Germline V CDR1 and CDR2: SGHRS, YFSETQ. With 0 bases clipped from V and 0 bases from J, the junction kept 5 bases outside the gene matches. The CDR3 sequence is CASSLVGTGDMNTEAFF. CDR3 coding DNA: TGCGCCAGCAGCTTGGTGGGGACAGGGGACATGAACACTGAAGCTTTCTTT.

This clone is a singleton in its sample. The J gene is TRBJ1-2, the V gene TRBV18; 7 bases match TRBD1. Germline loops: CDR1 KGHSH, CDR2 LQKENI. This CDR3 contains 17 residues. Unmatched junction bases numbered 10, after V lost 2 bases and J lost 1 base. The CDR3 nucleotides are TGTGCCAGCTCACCAGACATTCGACAGGGCCATAACTATGGCTACACCTTC. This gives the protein CASSPDIRQGHNYGYTF.

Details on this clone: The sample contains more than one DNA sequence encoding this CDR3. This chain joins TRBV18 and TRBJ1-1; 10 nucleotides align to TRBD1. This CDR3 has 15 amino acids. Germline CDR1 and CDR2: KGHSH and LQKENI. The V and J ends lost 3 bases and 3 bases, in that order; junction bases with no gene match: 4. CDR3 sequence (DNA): TGTGCCAGCTCACCCCTCGGGACAGGGGACACTGAAGCTTTCTTT. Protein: CASSPLGTGDTEAFF.

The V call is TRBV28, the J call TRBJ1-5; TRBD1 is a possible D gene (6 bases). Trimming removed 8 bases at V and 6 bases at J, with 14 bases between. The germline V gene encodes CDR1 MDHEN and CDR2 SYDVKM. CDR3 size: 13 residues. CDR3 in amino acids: CASFKGGTQPQHF. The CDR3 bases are TGTGCCAGCTTCAAAGGGGGAACTCAGCCCCAGCATTTT.

The CDR3 DNA follows: TGTGCCAGCGTTGGGGGACACTATCAGCCCCAGCATTTT. Protein sequence: CASVGGHYQPQHF. The gene calls are TRBV28 and TRBJ1-5, with D possibly matching TRBD1 (6 bases). CDR1 MDHEN and CDR2 SYDVKM come from the germline V gene. V was trimmed by 8 bases and J by 5 bases, leaving 13 bases between them. The CDR3 has 13 residues.

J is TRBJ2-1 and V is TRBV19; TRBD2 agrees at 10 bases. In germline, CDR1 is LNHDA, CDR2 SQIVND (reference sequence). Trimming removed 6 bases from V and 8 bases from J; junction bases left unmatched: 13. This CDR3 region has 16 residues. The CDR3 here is CASRDGSSGRGHEQFF. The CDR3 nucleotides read TGTGCCAGTAGAGACGGGTCTAGCGGGAGAGGCCATGAGCAGTTCTTC.

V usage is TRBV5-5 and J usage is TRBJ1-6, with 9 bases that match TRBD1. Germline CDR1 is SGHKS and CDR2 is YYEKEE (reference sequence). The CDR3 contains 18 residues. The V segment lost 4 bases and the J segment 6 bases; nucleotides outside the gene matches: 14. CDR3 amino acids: CASSIAPSKQGANSPLHF. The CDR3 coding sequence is TGTGCCAGCAGCATCGCACCCAGCAAACAGGGGGCTAATTCACCCCTCCACTTT.

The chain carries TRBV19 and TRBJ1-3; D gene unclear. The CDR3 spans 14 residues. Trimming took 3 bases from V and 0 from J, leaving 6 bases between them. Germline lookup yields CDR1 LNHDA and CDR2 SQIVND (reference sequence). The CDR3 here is CASSIQDSGNTIYF. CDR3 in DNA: TGTGCCAGTAGTATTCAGGACTCTGGAAACACCATATATTTT.